The clone carrying this T cell receptor (beta chain) was counted many times. What it binds is not known. This sample was included in a study of Graves' ophthalmopathy and Graves' hyperthyroidism. As the template, RNA transcripts were used to amplify TCR beta CDR3 regions. HTBI-primed RT-PCR formed the first round, and a multiplex PCR formed the second. TCRdb independently ran MiXCR on the multiplex PCR reads; one entry per CDR3 protein. The profile covers 350,000 to 450,000 distinct CDR3 sequences, with about 16% appearing a single time and more than 1.5% taken by the ten largest. This CDR3 is 14 amino acids long. The ends were cut back, 0 bases at V and 7 bases at J, with 10 bases in the middle. CDR1 is DFQATT, CDR2 SNEGSKA, per germline (reference sequence). Under 3 months in duration, the ophthalmopathy in affected donors had moderate-to-severe activity, CAS ≥3 and NOSPECS ≥4. Clinicians made diagnoses from clinical symptoms, serum thyroxine, TRAb, thyroid ultrasound and orbital computed tomography.

Overall study findings and caveats: Ophthalmopathy and stable hyperthyroidism were discriminated by a 13-signature model, with approximately 88% sensitivity and 81.08% specificity. Among expanded thyroid clonotypes above 0.001 frequency, most also occurred in blood.

Sequencing was done on a sample of peripheral blood. The chain links TRBV20-1 to TRBJ1-6; no definite D call. This receptor was identified in a woman aged 18-29 years with Graves' ophthalmopathy. As DNA, the CDR3 is TGCAGTGCTAGAGATTTGCGGGGAAATTCACCCCTCCACTTT. Its translation: CSARDLRGNSPLHF.